This TCR beta chain was captured in a study of T cells after posttransplantation cyclophosphamide. Whole-study results and caveats: Skin or GI-infiltrating T cells shared few TRB sequences with blood. Recipient CMV seropositivity and CMV reactivation strongly tracked TRB clonality.

Germline CDR1 reads LNHDA; CDR2 reads SQIVND (reference sequence). V was cut by 7 bases and J by 5 bases, with 9 bases left in between. The CDR3 loop spans 12 amino acids. The table came from immunoSEQ multiplex PCR; TCRdb's copy has only in-frame clones and leaves some out. Observed in the sample are 40,000 to 55,000 clones, none of them singletons. At least ten counts were recorded for this clone. What it binds is unknown. Material: PBMCs. The chain combines TRBV19 with TRBJ2-4; D may be TRBD1 (6 bases). The receptor was isolated from a man between 40 and 49 years old in good health, CMV-negative, and a related stem cell transplant donor. The CDR3 loop reads CASTGTQNIQYF. The CDR3, as DNA: TGTGCCAGTACCGGGACACAAAACATTCAGTACTTC.